The entry below describes one TCR beta chain. Clones were sequenced by immunoSEQ multiplex PCR, and TCRdb holds only the in-frame ones, with some missing. There are approximately 15,000 clones in the sample; about 72% occur only once, and approximately 2.5% lies in the top ten. This sample is drawn from a study of neoadjuvant anti-PD-1 for oral cavity cancer. The V gene lost 5 bases and the J gene lost 5 bases, with 9 bases spanning the gap. CDR3 length equals 12 residues. Germline V lookup: CDR1 MNHEY, CDR2 SVGAGI. Sequencing was performed on PBMCs, taken before nivolumab (anti-PD-1) treatment. The origin of this receptor is a person between 40 and 79 years old with oral cavity squamous cell carcinoma. This chain uses TRBV6-5 with TRBJ1-2, with D hard to call. CDR3 protein: CASSPGPYGYTF. In nucleotides, the CDR3 is TGTGCCAGCAGTCCCGGGCCTTATGGCTACACCTTC.